The 30 T cell receptor beta chains in this list originate from one sample, sequenced in a study of T cells after yellow fever vaccination (dated by TCRdb to the late 2010s). The library was made by 5' RACE. Sequencing was performed on an Illumina HiSeq 2500. TCRdb reprocessed the public reads (quality trimming at Q25 with fastp, clone calling with MiXCR) and kept in-frame beta chains. Every entry covers one CDR3 protein and lists the most common genes and DNA from its rows. Within this sample are roughly 260,000 distinct CDR3 sequences, with 10% to 15% of them counted one time only. The ten top clones hold around 0.55% of the sample. What this sample's treatment or condition label stands for: live attenuated yellow fever vaccine strain. The sample here was CD4+ T cells sorted from PBMCs, taken 45 days after the yellow fever booster vaccination. The receptors shown here come from a man younger than 45 who received the YFV17D yellow fever vaccine.

This clonotype was detected a few times. The chain carries TRBV3-1 and TRBJ2-7; D not certain. There are 12 residues in the CDR3. The germline V gene encodes CDR1 LGHDT and CDR2 YNNKEL (reference sequence). V lost 1 base, J lost 5 bases, and 6 bases lay in between. CDR3 sequence reads: CASSQVLNEQYF. Here the CDR3 DNA reads TGTGCCAGCAGCCAAGTCTTGAACGAGCAGTACTTC.

This clonotype was recorded a few times. The chain joins TRBV6-2 or TRBV6-3 to TRBJ1-6; TRBD1 matches 9 bases. This CDR3 spans 15 amino acids. CDR1 is MNHEY, CDR2 SVGEGT, per germline. Germline trimming cut 7 bases from V and 11 bases from J; bases unmatched to any gene: 12. CDR3 protein: CASNHAGTGTPPLHF. The CDR3, as DNA: TGTGCCAGCAACCACGCCGGGACAGGGACCCCACCCCTCCACTTT.

This clonotype was seen only a few times. The chain couples TRBV5-1 to TRBJ1-1; 8 nucleotides line up with TRBD1. V gave up 4 bases and J gave up 9 bases; unmatched junction bases: 5. Germline V gene lookup returns CDR1 SGHRS and CDR2 YFSETQ. The CDR3 sequence is 12 residues long. The CDR3 sequence: CASSLDRDQAFF. DNA of the CDR3: TGCGCCAGCAGCCTGGACAGGGATCAAGCTTTCTTT.

This chain connects TRBV5-1 to TRBJ2-6; either TRBD1 or TRBD2 may fit D (5 bases each). The CDR3 spans 18 residues. The germline V gene has CDR1 SGHRS and CDR2 YFSETQ. V was clipped by 0 bases and J by 0 bases, with 13 bases between them. This CDR3 reads CASSLGGSQASGANVLTF. The DNA for the CDR3 is TGCGCCAGCAGCTTGGGGGGGTCGCAGGCCTCTGGGGCCAACGTCCTGACTTTC.

The chain couples TRBV12-2 to TRBJ2-5. TRBV12-2 is flagged as a pseudogene. This CDR3 region has 13 residues. This CDR3 is CASRLKSCGTQYF. In DNA, the CDR3 is TGTGCAAGTCGCTTAAAAAGCTGCGGGACCCAGTACTTC.

This clonotype occurred a few times. The gene calls are TRBV15 and TRBJ2-1; 8 bases agree with TRBD1. The germline V gene has CDR1 LNHNV and CDR2 YYDKDF (reference sequence). V was pared by 3 bases and J by 5 bases, with 3 bases of the junction left unmatched. The CDR3 contains 14 residues. CDR3 region: CATSRDRVNNEQFF. CDR3 bases: TGTGCCACCAGCAGGGACAGGGTCAACAATGAGCAGTTCTTC.

This clonotype was seen a few times. The chain recombines TRBV4-3 with TRBJ2-7; 11 nucleotides line up with TRBD2. The CDR3 covers 18 residues. The germline CDR1 and CDR2 sequences are LGHNA and YSLEER. The V and J ends lost 0 bases and 0 bases, in that order; junction bases with no gene match: 7. The CDR3 here is CASSQDLVLAGGSYEQYF. CDR3 nucleotide sequence: TGCGCCAGCAGCCAAGATCTCGTCCTAGCGGGAGGCTCCTACGAGCAGTACTTC.

In its sample, this clonotype is medium-sized. The chain combines TRBV20-1 with TRBJ2-7; no reliable D call. CDR3 length: 14 residues. The V gene lost 3 bases and the J gene lost 0 bases, with 12 bases spanning the gap. Per germline, CDR1 DFQATT and CDR2 SNEGSKA (reference sequence). The DNA of the CDR3 is TGCAGTGCTAGGCCCAGCAGAAGCTCCTACGAGCAGTACTTC. It encodes CSARPSRSSYEQYF.

This clonotype was seen a handful of times. The V gene is TRBV20-1, the J gene TRBJ1-5; unclear D gene. The CDR3 length is 14 residues. Per germline, CDR1 DFQATT and CDR2 SNEGSKA (reference sequence). V lost 5 bases to trimming and J lost 8 bases, with 19 bases between them. CDR3 in DNA: TGCAGTGCTCTGGACCCAATACGGGATGAGCCCCAGCATTTT. Protein: CSALDPIRDEPQHF.

The chain carries TRBV21-1 and TRBJ2-3; the table's D call, TRBD2, was not checked against the DNA. TRBV21-1 is a documented pseudogene. The CDR3 has 18 residues. CDR3 in amino acids: CASTKGFTSGSITDTQYF. CDR3 sequence (DNA): TGTGCCAGCACCAAGGGGTTCACTAGCGGGAGTATCACAGATACGCAGTATTTT.

V usage is TRBV4-3 and J usage is TRBJ1-1, with a possible D match to TRBD1 (6 bases). The CDR3 extends over 16 amino acids. Germline values: CDR1 LGHNA, CDR2 YSLEER. The germline V and J ends were trimmed by 4 bases and 3 bases, with 18 bases remaining between them. The DNA of the CDR3 is TGCGCCAGCAGCCCCTTTGGTGGACAGAAGCACACTGAAGCTTTCTTT. This translates into CASSPFGGQKHTEAFF.

J is TRBJ2-7 and V is TRBV7-8; 10 bases fit TRBD2. V lost 1 base, J lost 6 bases, and 6 bases stayed unmatched. The CDR3 runs 15 residues. Germline CDR1 reads SGHVS; CDR2 reads FQNEAQ. In DNA form, the CDR3 reads TGTGCCAGCAGCTTAGGGAGCGGGAGGGCCGGCGAGCAGTACTTC. Translation: CASSLGSGRAGEQYF.

In its sample, this clonotype was seen a few times. This chain links TRBV6-5 with TRBJ2-3; D uncertain. The CDR3 runs 17 residues. V shed 2 bases and J shed 0 bases, with 15 bases lying between them. Per germline, CDR1 MNHEY and CDR2 SVGAGI. The CDR3 region has the DNA TGTGCCAGCAGTTACCCCCGACTCCAACGAAGCACAGATACGCAGTATTTT. Translated, it gives CASSYPRLQRSTDTQYF.

This sequence joins TRBV29-1 and TRBJ2-7; D is possibly TRBD2 (5 bases). The CDR3 length is 12 residues. V was clipped by 4 bases and J by 6 bases, with 13 bases between them. CDR1 is SQVTM, CDR2 ANQGSEA, per germline. The CDR3, as DNA: TGCAGCGTTGGTCGGACTCCTGGCGAGCAGTACTTC. Translated, it gives CSVGRTPGEQYF.

The chain combines TRBV11-2 with TRBJ2-3, with D perhaps being TRBD1 or TRBD2 (5 bases each). The CDR3 length is 17 residues. CDR1 is SGHAT, CDR2 FQNNGV, per germline. Trimming took 3 bases from V and 0 from J, leaving 16 bases between them. Here the CDR3 reads CASSFRGPGPSTDTQYF. The CDR3 region has the DNA TGTGCCAGCAGCTTTAGGGGTCCGGGACCTAGCACAGATACGCAGTATTTT.

Only a few counts were recorded for this clonotype. V is TRBV20-1 and J is TRBJ2-5; D not certain. Germline loops: CDR1 DFQATT, CDR2 SNEGSKA (reference sequence). The CDR3 totals 14 residues. V gave up 5 bases and J gave up 5 bases, with 18 bases separating them. CDR3 bases: TGCAGTGCTTACGCTAGGACCCCAAGTGAGACCCAGTACTTC. Translating it yields CSAYARTPSETQYF.

This clonotype was counted only a few times. The rearrangement links TRBV27 to TRBJ2-2, with 10 bases fitting TRBD2. The ends lost 2 bases at V and 6 bases at J; junction bases unmatched: 9. The CDR3 extends over 17 amino acids. Germline V CDR1 and CDR2: MNHEY, SMNVEV (reference sequence). The CDR3 nucleotides are TGTGCCAGCAGTTTAGCCAGCGGGAGGGTGTCTGCCGGGGAGCTGTTTTTT. This encodes CASSLASGRVSAGELFF.

This clonotype was seen a handful of times. This chain uses TRBV11-2 with TRBJ2-5; D is ambiguous. V gave up 4 bases and J gave up 5 bases, with 8 bases separating them. Per germline, CDR1 SGHAT and CDR2 FQNNGV. CDR3 length equals 12 residues. The DNA of the CDR3 is TGTGCCAGCAGCTCCCTCTGGGAGACCCAGTACTTC. Translating gives CASSSLWETQYF.

This clonotype occurred a few times. The V call is TRBV19, the J call TRBJ2-7; 12 bases align to TRBD2. This CDR3 comprises 17 residues. Germline V CDR1 and CDR2: LNHDA, SQIVND (reference sequence). Losses at the gene ends were 6 bases for V and 5 bases for J; bases not matched to a gene: 14. As DNA, the CDR3 is TGTGCCAGTAGATCGACGAGGACTAGCGGGAAACTAAACGAGCAGTACTTC. Translation gives CASRSTRTSGKLNEQYF.

In the case of this clonotype: This may be a read error, as it is one base from a much larger clone. This chain links TRBV4-2 with TRBJ2-7; no clear D. The germline V gene has CDR1 LGHNA and CDR2 YNFKEQ. Deletions cut 1 base from V and 3 bases from J, with 13 bases between. The CDR3 loop spans 15 amino acids. CDR3 amino acids: CASSQGPLPYYEQYF. The CDR3 DNA reads as TGTGCCAGCAGCCAAGGTCCTTTGCCTTACTACGAGCAGTACTTC.

This clonotype has just a few counts. The V and J genes are TRBV20-1 and TRBJ2-3; 8 bases agree with TRBD2. There are 14 residues in the CDR3. The trim removed 3 bases at V and 1 base at J, leaving 3 bases unmatched. In germline, CDR1 is DFQATT, CDR2 SNEGSKA (reference sequence). This chain's CDR3 is CSARPGLGTDTQYF. The CDR3 nucleotides are TGCAGTGCTAGGCCGGGACTAGGCACAGATACGCAGTATTTT.

This clonotype was counted at least ten times. The chain uses TRBV7-2 and TRBJ2-3, with TRBD2 matching 11 bases. V shed 5 bases and J 0 bases; nucleotides not matched to a gene: 4. Germline V gene sequence: CDR1 SGHTA, CDR2 FQGNSA. This CDR3 is built from 16 residues. The CDR3 DNA follows: TGTGCCAGCAGCCTCAGGACTAGCGGGAGCACAGATACGCAGTATTTT. Its translation: CASSLRTSGSTDTQYF.

This clonotype was counted at least ten times. The gene calls are TRBV5-5 and TRBJ2-7; TRBD1 is a possible D gene (5 bases). From germline, CDR1 is SGHKS and CDR2 YYEKEE (reference sequence). The CDR3 loop spans 13 amino acids. V was pared by 2 bases and J by 3 bases, with 9 bases between. The CDR3 bases are TGTGCCAGCAGCTTAACAGGCGACTACGAGCAGTACTTC. Translating gives CASSLTGDYEQYF.

The chain is built from TRBV5-1 and TRBJ2-5, with D possibly being TRBD1 (6 bases). Germline CDR1 reads SGHRS; CDR2 reads YFSETQ. V lost 6 bases and J lost 4, with 16 bases in between. The CDR3 has 14 residues. CDR3 sequence reads: CASKEQGQGETQYF. In nucleotides, the CDR3 is TGCGCCAGCAAGGAGCAGGGGCAAGGAGAGACCCAGTACTTC.

The chain employs TRBV24-1 and TRBJ2-2; D is tentatively TRBD1 or TRBD2 (5 bases each). The CDR3 loop spans 13 amino acids. Germline V gene lookup returns CDR1 KGHDR and CDR2 SFDVKD. V was pared by 6 bases and J by 7 bases, with 11 bases between. CDR3: CATSWGSGGELFF. The CDR3 nucleotides read TGTGCCACCAGTTGGGGGTCCGGCGGGGAGCTGTTTTTT.

This chain connects TRBV11-3 to TRBJ2-1, with 8 bases lining up with TRBD2. The V and J ends lost 6 bases and 3 bases, in that order; junction bases with no gene match: 10. There are 16 residues in the CDR3. Germline CDR1 reads SGHNT; CDR2 reads YENEEA. The CDR3 reads CASSHWSGSGYNEQFF. The CDR3 DNA sequence: TGTGCCAGCAGTCACTGGAGCGGGAGTGGCTACAATGAGCAGTTCTTC.

This chain connects TRBV12-3 or TRBV12-4 to TRBJ2-3; no firm D call. CDR3 length equals 11 residues. Trimming took off 4 bases at V and 9 bases at J, with 8 bases between the two ends. CDR3 protein: CASSSARTQYF. The CDR3 DNA reads TGTGCCAGCAGTTCCGCCCGGACGCAGTATTTT.

This rearrangement joins TRBV20-1 to TRBJ2-1; no definite D call. Germline V lookup: CDR1 DFQATT, CDR2 SNEGSKA (reference sequence). There are 12 residues in the CDR3. V dropped 4 bases and J dropped 3 bases, with 7 bases sitting between them. In DNA form, the CDR3 reads TGCAGTGCTAAGGGCGACTACAATGAGCAGTTCTTC. It encodes CSAKGDYNEQFF.

There are a few counts of this clonotype. CDR3 nucleotides: TGTGCCAGCAGCTTCTTACAGCAAGAGACCCAGTACTTC. Encoded protein: CASSFLQQETQYF. V is TRBV7-2 and J is TRBJ2-5; D not resolved. The CDR3 loop spans 13 amino acids. Germline V gene lookup returns CDR1 SGHTA and CDR2 FQGNSA. The V gene lost 3 bases and the J gene lost 2 bases, with 7 bases spanning the gap.

This clonotype was recorded many times. The chain uses TRBV12-3 or TRBV12-4 and TRBJ2-1; D is uncertain. V was clipped by 1 base and J by 7 bases, with 14 bases between them. This CDR3 spans 15 amino acids. In nucleotides, the CDR3 is TGTGCCAGCAGTTTAGGGGTGGGGTCAGTAAATGAGCAGTTCTTC. Translated, it gives CASSLGVGSVNEQFF.